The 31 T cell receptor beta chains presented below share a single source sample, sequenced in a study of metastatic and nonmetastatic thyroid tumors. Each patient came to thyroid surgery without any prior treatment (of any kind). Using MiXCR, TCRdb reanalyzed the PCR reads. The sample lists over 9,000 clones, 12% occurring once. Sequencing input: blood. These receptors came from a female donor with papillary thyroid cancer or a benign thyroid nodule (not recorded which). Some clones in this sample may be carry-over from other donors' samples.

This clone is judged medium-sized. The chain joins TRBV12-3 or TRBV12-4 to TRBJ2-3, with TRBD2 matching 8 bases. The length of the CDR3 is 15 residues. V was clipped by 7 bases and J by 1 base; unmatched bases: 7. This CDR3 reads CASTSLAGRTDTQYF. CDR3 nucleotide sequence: TGTGCCAGCACCTCCTTAGCGGGACGCACAGATACGCAGTATTTT.

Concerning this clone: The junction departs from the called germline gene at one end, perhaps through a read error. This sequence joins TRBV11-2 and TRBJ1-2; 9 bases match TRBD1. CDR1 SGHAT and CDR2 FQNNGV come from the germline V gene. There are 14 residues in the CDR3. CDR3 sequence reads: CASSVDRGRYGYTF. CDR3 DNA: TGTGCCAGCAGCGTAGACAGGGGGAGGTATGGCTACACCTTC.

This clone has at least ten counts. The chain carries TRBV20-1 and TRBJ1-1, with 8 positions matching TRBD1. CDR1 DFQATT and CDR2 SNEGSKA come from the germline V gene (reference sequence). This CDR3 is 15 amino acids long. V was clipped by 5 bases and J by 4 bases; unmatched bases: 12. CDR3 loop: CSALRTGRRITEAFF. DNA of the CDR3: TGCAGTGCTCTCCGGACAGGGCGGAGGATCACTGAAGCTTTCTTT.

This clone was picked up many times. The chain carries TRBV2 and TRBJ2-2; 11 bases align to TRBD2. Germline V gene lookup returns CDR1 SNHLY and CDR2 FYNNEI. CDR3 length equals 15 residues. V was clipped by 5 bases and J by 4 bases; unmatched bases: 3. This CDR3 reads CASSITSGGTGELFF. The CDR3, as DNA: TGTGCCAGCAGTATTACTAGCGGGGGCACCGGGGAGCTGTTTTTT.

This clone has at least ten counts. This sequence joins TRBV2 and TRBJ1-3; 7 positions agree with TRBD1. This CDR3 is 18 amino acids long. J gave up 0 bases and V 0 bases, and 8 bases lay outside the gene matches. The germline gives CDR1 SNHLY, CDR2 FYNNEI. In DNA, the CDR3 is TGTGCCAGCAGTGAAGCACCCCCCGACAGGGCCTCTGGAAACACCATATATTTT. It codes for CASSEAPPDRASGNTIYF.

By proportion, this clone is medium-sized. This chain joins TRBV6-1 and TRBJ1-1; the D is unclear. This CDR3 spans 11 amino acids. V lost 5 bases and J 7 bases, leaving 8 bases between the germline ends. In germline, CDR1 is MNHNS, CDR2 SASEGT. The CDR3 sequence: CASSQLDEAFF. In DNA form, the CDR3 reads TGTGCCAGCAGTCAATTAGATGAAGCTTTCTTT.

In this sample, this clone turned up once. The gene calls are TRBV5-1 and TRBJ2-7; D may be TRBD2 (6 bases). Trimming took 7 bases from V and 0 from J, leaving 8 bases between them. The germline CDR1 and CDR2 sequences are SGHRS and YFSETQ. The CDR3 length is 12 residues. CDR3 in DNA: TGCGCCAGCTCGCGGGACTCCTACGAGCAGTACTTC. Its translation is CASSRDSYEQYF.

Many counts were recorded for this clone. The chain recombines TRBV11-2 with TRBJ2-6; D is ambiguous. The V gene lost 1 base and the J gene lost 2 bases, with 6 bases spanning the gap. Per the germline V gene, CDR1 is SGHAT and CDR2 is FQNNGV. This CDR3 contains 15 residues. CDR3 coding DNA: TGTGCCAGCAGCTTAGTATTCCCTGGGGCCAACGTCCTGACTTTC. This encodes CASSLVFPGANVLTF.

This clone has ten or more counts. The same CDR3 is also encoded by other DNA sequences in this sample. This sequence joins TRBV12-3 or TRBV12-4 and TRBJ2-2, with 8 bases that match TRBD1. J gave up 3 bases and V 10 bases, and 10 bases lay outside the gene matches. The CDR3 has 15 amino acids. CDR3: CATDLGTGDTGELFF. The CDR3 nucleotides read TGTGCCACTGACCTCGGGACAGGAGACACCGGGGAGCTGTTTTTT.

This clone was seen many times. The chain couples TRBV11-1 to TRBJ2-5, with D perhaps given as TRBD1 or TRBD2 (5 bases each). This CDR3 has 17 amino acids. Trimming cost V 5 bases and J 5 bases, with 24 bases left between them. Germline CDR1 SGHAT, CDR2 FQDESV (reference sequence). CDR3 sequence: CASSPRIPGLLDETQYF. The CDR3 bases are TGTGCCAGCAGCCCCCGAATCCCGGGGCTACTAGACGAGACCCAGTACTTC.

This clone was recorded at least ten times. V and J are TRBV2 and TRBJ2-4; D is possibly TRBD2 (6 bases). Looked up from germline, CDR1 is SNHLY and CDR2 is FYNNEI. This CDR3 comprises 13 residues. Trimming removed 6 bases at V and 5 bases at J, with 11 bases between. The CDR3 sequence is CASRGLRENIQYF. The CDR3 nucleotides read TGTGCCAGCAGGGGACTGAGGGAAAACATTCAGTACTTC.

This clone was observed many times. The CDR3 loop is CASSEVPGQGANQPQHF. DNA for the CDR3: TGTGCCAGCAGTGAGGTACCGGGACAGGGGGCTAATCAGCCCCAGCATTTT. The chain recombines TRBV2 with TRBJ1-5; 12 bases fit TRBD1. Germline V gene data show CDR1 as SNHLY and CDR2 as FYNNEI. The CDR3 loop spans 17 amino acids. V trimming: 3 bases; J trimming: 4 bases; junction bases outside the gene matches: 7.

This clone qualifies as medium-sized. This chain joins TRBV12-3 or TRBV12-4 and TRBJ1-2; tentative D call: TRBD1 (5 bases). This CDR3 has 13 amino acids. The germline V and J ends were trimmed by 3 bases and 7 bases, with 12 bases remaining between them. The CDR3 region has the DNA TGTGCCAGCAGTTTCCCTGGGGGGGGTGGCTACACCTTC. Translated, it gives CASSFPGGGGYTF.

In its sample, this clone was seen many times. Written as DNA, the CDR3 is TGTGCCAGCAGCGTAGTGTCGGTACCTGCCAACTATGGCTACACCTTC. It encodes CASSVVSVPANYGYTF. The V call is TRBV9, the J call TRBJ1-2; unclear D gene. The CDR3 totals 16 residues. V was cut by 0 bases and J by 2 bases, with 14 bases left in between. Germline lookup yields CDR1 SGDLS and CDR2 YYNGEE.

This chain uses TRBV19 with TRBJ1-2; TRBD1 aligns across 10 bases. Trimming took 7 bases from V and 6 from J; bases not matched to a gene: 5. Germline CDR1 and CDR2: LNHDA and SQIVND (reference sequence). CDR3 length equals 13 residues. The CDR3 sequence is CASTPGQGHGYTF. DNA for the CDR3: TGTGCCAGTACCCCGGGACAGGGGCATGGCTACACCTTC.

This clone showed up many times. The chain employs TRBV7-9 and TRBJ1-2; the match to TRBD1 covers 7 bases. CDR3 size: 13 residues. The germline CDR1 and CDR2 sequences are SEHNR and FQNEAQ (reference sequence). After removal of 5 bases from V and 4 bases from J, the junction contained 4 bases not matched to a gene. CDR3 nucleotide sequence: TGTGCCAGCAGCCCGGACAGGTCCTATGGCTACACCTTC. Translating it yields CASSPDRSYGYTF.

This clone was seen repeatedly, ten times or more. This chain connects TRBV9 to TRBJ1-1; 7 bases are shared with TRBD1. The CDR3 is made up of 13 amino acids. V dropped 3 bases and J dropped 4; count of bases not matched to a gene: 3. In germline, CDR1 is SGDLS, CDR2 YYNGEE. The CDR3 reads CASSGPGGTEAFF. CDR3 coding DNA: TGTGCCAGCAGCGGACCAGGGGGCACTGAAGCTTTCTTT.

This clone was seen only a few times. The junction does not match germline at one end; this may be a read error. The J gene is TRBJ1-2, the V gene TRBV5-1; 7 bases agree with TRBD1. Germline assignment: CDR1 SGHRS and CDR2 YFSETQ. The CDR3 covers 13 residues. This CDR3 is CTSSLRTGTGYTF. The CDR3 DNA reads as TGCACCAGCAGCTTGAGGACAGGCACAGGCTACACCTTT. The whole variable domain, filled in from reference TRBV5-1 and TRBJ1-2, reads KAGVTQTPRYLIKTRGQQVTLSCSPISGHRSVSWYQQTPGQGLQFLFEYFSETQRNKGNFPGRFSGRQFSNSRSEMNVSTLELGDSALYLCTSSLRTGTGYTFGSGTRLTVV.

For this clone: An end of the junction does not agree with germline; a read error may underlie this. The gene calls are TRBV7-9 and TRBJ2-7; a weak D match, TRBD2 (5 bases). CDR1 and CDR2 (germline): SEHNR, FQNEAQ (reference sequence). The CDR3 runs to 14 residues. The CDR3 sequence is CASSFGPEGYEHYF. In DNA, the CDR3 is TGTGCCAGCAGCTTCGGACCAGAGGGTTACGAGCATTACTTC.

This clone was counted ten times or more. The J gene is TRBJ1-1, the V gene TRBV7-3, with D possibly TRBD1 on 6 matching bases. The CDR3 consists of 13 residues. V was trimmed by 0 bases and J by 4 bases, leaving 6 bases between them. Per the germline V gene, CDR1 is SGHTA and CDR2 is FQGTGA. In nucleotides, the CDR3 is TGTGCCAGCAGCTTAACGGACAGCACTGAAGCTTTCTTT. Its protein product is CASSLTDSTEAFF. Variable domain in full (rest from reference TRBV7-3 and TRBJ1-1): GAGVSQTPSNKVTEKGKYVELRCDPISGHTALYWYRQSLGQGPEFLIYFQGTGAADDSGLPNDRFFAVRPEGSVSTLKIQRTERGDSAVYLCASSLTDSTEAFFGQGTRLTVV.

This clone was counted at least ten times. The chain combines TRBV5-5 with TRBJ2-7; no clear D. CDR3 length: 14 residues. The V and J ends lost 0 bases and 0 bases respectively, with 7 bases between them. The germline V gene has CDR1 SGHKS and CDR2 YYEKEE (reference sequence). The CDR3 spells CASSLGHSSYEQYF. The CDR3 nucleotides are TGTGCCAGCAGCTTGGGCCATAGCTCCTACGAGCAGTACTTC.

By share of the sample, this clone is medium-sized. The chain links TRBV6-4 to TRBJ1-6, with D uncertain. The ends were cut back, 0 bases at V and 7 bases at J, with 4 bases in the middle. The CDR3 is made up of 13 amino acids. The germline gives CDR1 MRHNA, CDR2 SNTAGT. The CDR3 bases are TGTGCCAGCAGTGACTCCCCCAATTCACCCCTCCACTTT. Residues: CASSDSPNSPLHF.

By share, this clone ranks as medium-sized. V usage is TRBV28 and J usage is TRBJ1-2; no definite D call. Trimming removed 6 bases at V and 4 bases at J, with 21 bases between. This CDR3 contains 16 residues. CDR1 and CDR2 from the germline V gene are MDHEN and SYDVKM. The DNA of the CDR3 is TGTGCCAGCAGCCTGGTGGGGAGGGCGCCGTCCTATGGCTACACCTTC. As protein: CASSLVGRAPSYGYTF.

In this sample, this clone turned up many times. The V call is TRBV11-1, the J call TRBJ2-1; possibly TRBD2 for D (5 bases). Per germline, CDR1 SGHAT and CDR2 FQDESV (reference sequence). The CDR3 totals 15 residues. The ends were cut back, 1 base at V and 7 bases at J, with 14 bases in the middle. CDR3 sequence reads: CASSLDGVPINEQFF. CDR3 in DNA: TGTGCCAGCAGCTTAGACGGGGTCCCGATTAATGAGCAGTTCTTC.

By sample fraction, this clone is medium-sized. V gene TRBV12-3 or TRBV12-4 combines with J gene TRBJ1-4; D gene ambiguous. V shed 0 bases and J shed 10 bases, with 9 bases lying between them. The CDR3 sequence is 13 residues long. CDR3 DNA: TGTGCCAGCAGTTTAGCGGGCAGGCGAAAACTGTTTTTT. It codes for CASSLAGRRKLFF.

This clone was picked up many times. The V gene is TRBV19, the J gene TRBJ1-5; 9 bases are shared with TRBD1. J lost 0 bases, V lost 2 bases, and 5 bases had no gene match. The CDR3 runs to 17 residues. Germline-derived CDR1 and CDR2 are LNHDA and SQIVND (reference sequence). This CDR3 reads CASSILDRGLSNQPQHF. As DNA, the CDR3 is TGTGCCAGTAGTATACTGGACAGGGGCCTTAGCAATCAGCCCCAGCATTTT. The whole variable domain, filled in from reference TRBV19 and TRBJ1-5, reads DGGITQSPKYLFRKEGQNVTLSCEQNLNHDAMYWYRQDPGQGLRLIYYSQIVNDFQKGDIAEGYSVSREKKESFPLTVTSAQKNPTAFYLCASSILDRGLSNQPQHFGDGTRLSIL.

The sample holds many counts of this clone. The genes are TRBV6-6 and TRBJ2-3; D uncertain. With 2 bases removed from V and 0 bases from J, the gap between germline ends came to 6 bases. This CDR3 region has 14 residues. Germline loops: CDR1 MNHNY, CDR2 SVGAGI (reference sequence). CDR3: CASSYRRSTDTQYF. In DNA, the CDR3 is TGTGCCAGCAGTTACAGACGAAGCACAGATACGCAGTATTTT.

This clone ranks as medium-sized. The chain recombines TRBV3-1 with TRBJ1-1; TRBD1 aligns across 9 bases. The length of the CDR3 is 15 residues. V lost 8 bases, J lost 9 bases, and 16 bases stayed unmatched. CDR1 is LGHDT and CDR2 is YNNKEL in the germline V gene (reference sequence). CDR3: CASPLEGQGLYKAFF. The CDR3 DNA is TGTGCCAGCCCTCTTGAAGGACAGGGGTTGTATAAAGCTTTCTTT.

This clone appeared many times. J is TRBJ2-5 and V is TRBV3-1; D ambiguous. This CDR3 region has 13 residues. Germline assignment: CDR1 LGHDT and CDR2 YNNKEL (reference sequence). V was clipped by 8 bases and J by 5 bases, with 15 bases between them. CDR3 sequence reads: CASGRGTRETQYF. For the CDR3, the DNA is TGTGCCAGCGGCCGAGGAACGCGGGAGACCCAGTACTTC.

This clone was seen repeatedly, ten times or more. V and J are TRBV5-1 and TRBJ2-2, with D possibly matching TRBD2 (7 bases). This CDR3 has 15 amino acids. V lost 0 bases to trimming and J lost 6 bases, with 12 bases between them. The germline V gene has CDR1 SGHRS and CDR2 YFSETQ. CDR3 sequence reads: CASSLEKGGSGELFF. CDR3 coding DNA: TGCGCCAGCAGCTTGGAAAAGGGGGGGTCCGGGGAGCTGTTTTTT.

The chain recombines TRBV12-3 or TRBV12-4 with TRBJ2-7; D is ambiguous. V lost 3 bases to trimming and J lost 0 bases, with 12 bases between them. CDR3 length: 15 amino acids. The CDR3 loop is CASSFIRASSYEQYF. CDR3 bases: TGTGCCAGCAGTTTTATCCGGGCCAGCTCCTACGAGCAGTACTTC.